One and the same sample provided the 29 T cell receptor beta chains below, sequenced in a study of T cell responses to AZD1222 COVID-19 vaccine. Sequencing used immunoSEQ multiplex PCR; TCRdb keeps in-frame clones, though not all of them. This table has 95,000 to 100,000 clones, 85% to 95% appearing once. The sample was peripheral blood, taken on day 0 of AZD1222 vaccination. The receptor source for this set is an adult in good health.

This clone was observed once. The chain has TRBV18 and TRBJ1-5; 9 positions match TRBD1. Trimming at V came to 6 bases and at J to 2 bases, leaving 8 bases not matched to a gene. Germline CDR1 and CDR2: KGHSH and LQKENI. The CDR3 is 16 residues long. CDR3 in amino acids: CASSGTGTSGNQPQHF. In DNA, the CDR3 is TGTGCCAGCTCTGGGACAGGGACTTCGGGCAATCAGCCCCAGCATTTT.

The genes are TRBV27 and TRBJ2-1; tentatively, D is TRBD1 (5 bases). Trimming took 3 bases from V and 8 from J, leaving 11 bases between them. Germline V gene sequence: CDR1 MNHEY, CDR2 SMNVEV (reference sequence). This CDR3 has 13 amino acids. In nucleotides, the CDR3 is TGTGCCAGCAGTTTTGCAGGGTTCGATGAGCAGTTCTTC. Translated: CASSFAGFDEQFF.

The chain uses TRBV19 and TRBJ1-6; D is unresolved. Germline lookup yields CDR1 LNHDA and CDR2 SQIVND (reference sequence). V shed 5 bases and J shed 7 bases, with 9 bases lying between them. The CDR3 sequence is 13 residues long. CDR3 loop: CASSAGLNSPLHF. As DNA, the CDR3 is TGTGCCAGTAGTGCGGGGTTGAATTCACCCCTCCACTTT.

The V and J genes are TRBV9 and TRBJ2-3; D gene uncertain. Looked up from germline, CDR1 is SGDLS and CDR2 is YYNGEE. V dropped 4 bases and J dropped 2 bases, with 17 bases sitting between them. The CDR3 has 16 amino acids. This chain's CDR3 is CASSPPPEGNTDTQYF. For the CDR3, the DNA is TGTGCCAGCAGCCCGCCCCCAGAAGGAAACACAGATACGCAGTATTTT.

The chain joins TRBV9 to TRBJ1-3; D remains ambiguous. There are 16 residues in the CDR3. Germline V gene lookup returns CDR1 SGDLS and CDR2 YYNGEE. V lost 2 bases to trimming and J lost 0 bases, with 12 bases between them. The CDR3 reads CASSVGPTVSGNTIYF. CDR3 nucleotide sequence: TGTGCCAGCAGCGTTGGTCCGACGGTCTCTGGAAACACCATATATTTT.

The chain recombines TRBV3-1 (or the pseudogene TRBV3-2) with TRBJ2-3; D uncertain. Per germline, CDR1 LGHDT and CDR2 YNNKEL (reference sequence). The CDR3 has 18 residues. Trimming took 3 bases from V and 2 from J, leaving 21 bases between them. The CDR3 nucleotides read TGTGCCAGCAGCCATGCCACCCGGGCCCTAAGAAACACAGATACGCAGTATTTT. It specifies CASSHATRALRNTDTQYF.

The chain has TRBV30 and TRBJ1-2, with 9 bases matching TRBD1. Germline lookup yields CDR1 GTSNPN and CDR2 SVGIG (reference sequence). V shed 2 bases and J 7 bases; nucleotides not matched to a gene: 11. The CDR3 has 15 residues. The CDR3 bases are TGTGCCTGGAGTTTACTTCCGGGACAGGGCGGTGGCTACACCTTC. Translating gives CAWSLLPGQGGGYTF.

The CDR3 is CASSQGGYGSPLHF. CDR3 bases: TGTGCCAGCAGCCAAGGAGGGTACGGTTCACCCCTCCACTTT. The chain carries TRBV14 and TRBJ1-6; D not certain. The CDR3 sequence is 14 residues long. Trimming left V 1 base short and J 9 bases short, with 10 bases between. Looked up from germline, CDR1 is SGHDN and CDR2 is FVKESK.

The chain joins TRBV7-9 to TRBJ1-2, with D unresolved. The CDR3 consists of 14 residues. Deletions cut 2 bases from V and 8 bases from J, with 15 bases between. Germline CDR1 reads SEHNR; CDR2 reads FQNEAQ (reference sequence). CDR3 loop: CASSLKEREGGYTF. As DNA, the CDR3 is TGTGCCAGCAGCTTAAAGGAGAGGGAGGGCGGCTACACCTTC.

V gene TRBV5-8 combines with J gene TRBJ1-5; no clear D. The CDR3 is 18 amino acids. The V and J ends lost 0 bases and 7 bases respectively, with 23 bases between them. In germline, CDR1 is SGHTS, CDR2 YDEGEE. CDR3 coding DNA: TGTGCCAGCAGCTTGGGGGCTAGTGGACTCGAAAGACACCAGCCCCAGCATTTT. It yields the protein CASSLGASGLERHQPQHF. Using reference TRBV5-8 and TRBJ1-5 for the parts outside the CDR3, the full variable domain is EAGVTQSPTHLIKTRGQQATLRCSPISGHTSVYWYQQALGLGLQFLLWYDEGEERNRGNFPPRFSGRQFPNYSSELNVNALELEDSALYLCASSLGASGLERHQPQHFGDGTRLSIL.

This clone is a singleton in its sample. The chain joins TRBV5-1 to TRBJ1-3; the D gene is possibly TRBD1 (5 bases). Trimming removed 4 bases from V and 0 bases from J, with 8 bases in between. The CDR3 sequence is 14 residues long. Germline V lookup: CDR1 SGHRS, CDR2 YFSETQ. CDR3: CASSPGRSGNTIYF. DNA for the CDR3: TGCGCCAGCAGCCCAGGGCGCTCTGGAAACACCATATATTTT. The variable domain in full, with the rest retrieved from reference TRBV5-1 and TRBJ1-3, is KAGVTQTPRYLIKTRGQQVTLSCSPISGHRSVSWYQQTPGQGLQFLFEYFSETQRNKGNFPGRFSGRQFSNSRSEMNVSTLELGDSALYLCASSPGRSGNTIYFGEGSWLTVV.

This clone appeared once. This sequence joins TRBV5-8 and TRBJ2-7; D gene ambiguous. V shed 1 base and J shed 4 bases, with 6 bases lying between them. The CDR3 totals 12 residues. Germline lookup yields CDR1 SGHTS and CDR2 YDEGEE. The CDR3 region has the DNA TGTGCCAGCAGCTTGCGGTGGTACGAGCAGTACTTC. This gives the protein CASSLRWYEQYF.

The rearrangement links TRBV29-1 to TRBJ1-1; D not resolved. This CDR3 region has 12 residues. Looked up from germline, CDR1 is SQVTM and CDR2 is ANQGSEA. V was cut by 4 bases and J by 0 bases, with 6 bases left in between. In DNA, the CDR3 is TGCAGCGTTGCCGGCCTGAACACTGAAGCTTTCTTT. It encodes CSVAGLNTEAFF.

The chain uses TRBV18 and TRBJ1-3, with D unclear. CDR1 is KGHSH, CDR2 LQKENI, per germline. The CDR3 has 15 residues. V was cut by 4 bases and J by 0 bases, with 10 bases left in between. CDR3 in DNA: TGTGCCAGCTCACAGAGCGGGAGCTCTGGAAACACCATATATTTT. Amino acid sequence: CASSQSGSSGNTIYF.

This clone appeared once. This chain joins TRBV29-1 and TRBJ1-2; perhaps TRBD1 as D (5 bases). This CDR3 region has 12 residues. With 4 bases removed from V and 4 bases from J, the gap between germline ends came to 10 bases. Germline V gives CDR1 SQVTM, CDR2 ANQGSEA. For the CDR3, the DNA is TGCAGCGTTGCAGGACACGTCTATGGCTACACCTTC. Translating it yields CSVAGHVYGYTF.

The chain uses TRBV4-1 and TRBJ1-2; possible D gene TRBD1, 5 bases. Germline CDR1 reads MGHRA; CDR2 reads YSYEKL. Trimming cost V 1 base and J 4 bases, with 13 bases left between them. The CDR3 is 15 amino acids. CDR3 sequence reads: CASSQVPGEVYGYTF. The CDR3 coding sequence is TGCGCCAGCAGCCAAGTGCCGGGGGAAGTCTATGGCTACACCTTC.

The CDR3 loop is CASSQAGGTYEQYF. In DNA, the CDR3 is TGCGCCAGCAGCCAGGCAGGGGGTACCTACGAGCAGTACTTC. V usage is TRBV4-3 and J usage is TRBJ2-7; 7 nucleotides agree with TRBD1. V shed 3 bases and J 2 bases; nucleotides not matched to a gene: 4. This CDR3 comprises 14 residues. Germline CDR1 and CDR2: LGHNA and YSLEER.

By sample share, this clone is hyperexpanded. This chain links TRBV30 with TRBJ2-1; D may match TRBD1 or TRBD2 (5 bases each). Germline assignment: CDR1 GTSNPN and CDR2 SVGIG (reference sequence). CDR3 length: 13 residues. V lost 2 bases, J lost 7 bases, and 12 bases lay in between. The chain's CDR3 is CAWSLNWGNEQFF. The CDR3 DNA follows: TGTGCCTGGAGTCTGAATTGGGGGAATGAGCAGTTCTTC.

Concerning this clone itself: One end of the junction does not line up with germline, which may come from a read error. This chain uses TRBV6-1 with TRBJ1-2, with D tentatively TRBD1 (5 bases). CDR3 length equals 14 residues. From germline, CDR1 is MNHNS and CDR2 SASEGT. CDR3 sequence (DNA): TGTGCCAGCAGTGATCCGGGACGGGACTATGGCTACATCTTC. This translates into CASSDPGRDYGYIF.

The chain uses TRBV7-6 and TRBJ2-2; D possibly matches TRBD1 or TRBD2 (5 bases each). Looked up from germline, CDR1 is SGHVS and CDR2 is FNYEAQ. This CDR3 spans 14 amino acids. With 5 bases removed from V and 4 bases from J, the gap between germline ends came to 11 bases. The CDR3 coding sequence is TGTGCCAGCAGCCAGGGACGCACCACCGGGGAGCTGTTTTTT. It specifies CASSQGRTTGELFF.

This chain connects TRBV6-7 to TRBJ1-5; maybe TRBD1 (5 bases). TRBV6-7 is an ORF, with its function uncertain. The CDR3 extends over 17 amino acids. Trimming removed 5 bases from V and 0 bases from J, with 17 bases in between. CDR3 residues: CASSVPGLSPSNQPQHF. The CDR3 DNA follows: TGTGCCAGCAGTGTACCGGGACTTTCACCTAGCAATCAGCCCCAGCATTTT.

This chain links TRBV19 with TRBJ1-6; D perhaps matches TRBD1 (5 bases). Trimming shortened V by 8 bases and J by 6 bases, and 17 bases separated the two germline ends. This CDR3 contains 15 residues. Germline lookup yields CDR1 LNHDA and CDR2 SQIVND (reference sequence). The CDR3 DNA is TGTGCCAGTCGCCCACAGGCATCACCTAATTCACCCCTCCACTTT. Encoded protein: CASRPQASPNSPLHF.

The rearrangement links TRBV5-1 to TRBJ2-7, with D perhaps TRBD2 (5 bases). The V gene lost 4 bases and the J gene lost 4 bases, with 18 bases spanning the gap. The CDR3 is made up of 15 amino acids. Germline assignment: CDR1 SGHRS and CDR2 YFSETQ. The CDR3 coding sequence is TGCGCCAGCAGCCCCGGAGGTGGGCGAAGTTACGAGCAGTACTTC. Translating it yields CASSPGGGRSYEQYF.

Here the CDR3 reads CASSPRPGDTQYF. CDR3 in DNA: TGTGCCAGCAGCCCCCGACCCGGGGATACGCAGTATTTT. The chain carries TRBV11-2 and TRBJ2-3; no reliable D call. Germline-derived CDR1 and CDR2 are SGHAT and FQNNGV. CDR3 length: 13 amino acids. V dropped 5 bases and J dropped 6 bases, with 12 bases sitting between them.

DNA of the CDR3: TGTGCCAGCTCACCCTCGGGGCATTCCACAGATACGCAGTATTTT. Amino acids: CASSPSGHSTDTQYF. This chain connects TRBV18 to TRBJ2-3, with D perhaps TRBD1 or TRBD2 (5 bases each). From germline, CDR1 is KGHSH and CDR2 LQKENI. The CDR3 covers 15 residues. Trimming left V 3 bases short and J 2 bases short, with 12 bases between.

V and J are TRBV5-1 and TRBJ2-7, with D possibly TRBD1 on 5 matching bases. The CDR3 covers 14 residues. CDR1 is SGHRS and CDR2 is YFSETQ in the germline V gene. V was trimmed by 0 bases and J by 2 bases, leaving 9 bases between them. This chain's CDR3 is CASSLEGKTYEQYF. For the CDR3, the DNA is TGCGCCAGCAGCTTGGAGGGGAAGACCTACGAGCAGTACTTC. The full variable domain, rest sourced from reference TRBV5-1 and TRBJ2-7, is KAGVTQTPRYLIKTRGQQVTLSCSPISGHRSVSWYQQTPGQGLQFLFEYFSETQRNKGNFPGRFSGRQFSNSRSEMNVSTLELGDSALYLCASSLEGKTYEQYFGPGTRLTVT.

CDR3 residues: CAIQAGQARNSYEQYF. The CDR3 DNA reads TGTGCCATCCAGGCGGGACAGGCCCGAAACTCCTACGAGCAGTACTTC. The rearrangement uses TRBV10-3 and TRBJ2-7, with TRBD1 identical over 8 bases. The CDR3 is 16 amino acids. Losses at the gene ends were 8 bases for V and 0 bases for J; bases not matched to a gene: 12. Germline CDR1 reads ENHRY; CDR2 reads SYGVKD.

The V call is TRBV7-6, the J call TRBJ2-2; weak D call: TRBD2 (5 bases). Trimming pared 5 bases from V and 0 bases from J, leaving 10 bases between. Germline CDR1 and CDR2: SGHVS and FNYEAQ. The CDR3 is made up of 15 amino acids. CDR3 in DNA: TGTGCCAGCAGCCCCCAGCGGACGAACACCGGGGAGCTGTTTTTT. It is translated as CASSPQRTNTGELFF.

The V gene is TRBV19, the J gene TRBJ1-5, with TRBD1 identical over 9 bases. CDR3 size: 16 residues. Germline V gene data show CDR1 as LNHDA and CDR2 as SQIVND (reference sequence). Trimming cost V 5 bases and J 4 bases; bases outside gene matches: 9. This CDR3 is CASSSLRQGVNQPQHF. In DNA, the CDR3 is TGTGCCAGTAGTTCCCTTAGACAGGGGGTGAATCAGCCCCAGCATTTT.